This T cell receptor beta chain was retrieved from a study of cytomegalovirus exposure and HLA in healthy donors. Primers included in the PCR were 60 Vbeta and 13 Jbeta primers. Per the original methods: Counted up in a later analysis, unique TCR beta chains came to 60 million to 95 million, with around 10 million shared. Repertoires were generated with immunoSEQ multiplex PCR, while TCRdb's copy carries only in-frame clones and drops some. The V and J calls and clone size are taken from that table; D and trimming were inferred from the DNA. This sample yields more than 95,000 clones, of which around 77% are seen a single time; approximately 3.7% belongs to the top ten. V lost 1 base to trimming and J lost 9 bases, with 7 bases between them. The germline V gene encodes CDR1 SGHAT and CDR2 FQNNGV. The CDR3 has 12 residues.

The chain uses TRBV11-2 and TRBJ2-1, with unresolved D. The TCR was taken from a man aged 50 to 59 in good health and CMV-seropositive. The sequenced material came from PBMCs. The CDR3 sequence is CASSLVGSEQFF. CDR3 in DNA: TGTGCCAGCAGCTTAGTTGGTAGTGAGCAGTTCTTC.